The present T cell receptor beta chain was sequenced within a study of blood T cells in healthy people across ages. Every sample had a minimum of 6.5 million PBMCs isolated. This clonotype was recorded at least ten times. Its antigen remains unknown. Study-level findings and limits: Naive T cell percentage showed a strong correlation with TCR beta diversity. A roughly linear fall in TCR beta diversity per million T cells was seen with increasing age.

The V gene's germline CDR1 is DFQATT and CDR2 SNEGSKA (reference sequence). Between the trimmed V and J ends, which lost 0 bases and 0 bases, there was a span of 8 bases. CDR3 length equals 14 residues. Primed by a sample-barcoded 5' primer and a J-beta primer mix, a second PCR proceeded for about 6 to 12 cycles. All cDNA molecules were each tagged by a template-switch adaptor with 12 random nucleotides. TCRdb re-called the 5' RACE reads with MiXCR, one entry per CDR3 protein. The sample contains 1.2 million to 1.5 million distinct CDR3 sequences, roughly 40% of which appear only once. This receptor was obtained from a woman under 30 in good health. Sequenced material: blood. The V and J genes are TRBV20-1 and TRBJ2-5; D remains ambiguous. The CDR3 sequence: CSARDPWNQETQYF. CDR3 DNA sequence: TGCAGTGCTAGAGATCCCTGGAACCAAGAGACCCAGTACTTC.